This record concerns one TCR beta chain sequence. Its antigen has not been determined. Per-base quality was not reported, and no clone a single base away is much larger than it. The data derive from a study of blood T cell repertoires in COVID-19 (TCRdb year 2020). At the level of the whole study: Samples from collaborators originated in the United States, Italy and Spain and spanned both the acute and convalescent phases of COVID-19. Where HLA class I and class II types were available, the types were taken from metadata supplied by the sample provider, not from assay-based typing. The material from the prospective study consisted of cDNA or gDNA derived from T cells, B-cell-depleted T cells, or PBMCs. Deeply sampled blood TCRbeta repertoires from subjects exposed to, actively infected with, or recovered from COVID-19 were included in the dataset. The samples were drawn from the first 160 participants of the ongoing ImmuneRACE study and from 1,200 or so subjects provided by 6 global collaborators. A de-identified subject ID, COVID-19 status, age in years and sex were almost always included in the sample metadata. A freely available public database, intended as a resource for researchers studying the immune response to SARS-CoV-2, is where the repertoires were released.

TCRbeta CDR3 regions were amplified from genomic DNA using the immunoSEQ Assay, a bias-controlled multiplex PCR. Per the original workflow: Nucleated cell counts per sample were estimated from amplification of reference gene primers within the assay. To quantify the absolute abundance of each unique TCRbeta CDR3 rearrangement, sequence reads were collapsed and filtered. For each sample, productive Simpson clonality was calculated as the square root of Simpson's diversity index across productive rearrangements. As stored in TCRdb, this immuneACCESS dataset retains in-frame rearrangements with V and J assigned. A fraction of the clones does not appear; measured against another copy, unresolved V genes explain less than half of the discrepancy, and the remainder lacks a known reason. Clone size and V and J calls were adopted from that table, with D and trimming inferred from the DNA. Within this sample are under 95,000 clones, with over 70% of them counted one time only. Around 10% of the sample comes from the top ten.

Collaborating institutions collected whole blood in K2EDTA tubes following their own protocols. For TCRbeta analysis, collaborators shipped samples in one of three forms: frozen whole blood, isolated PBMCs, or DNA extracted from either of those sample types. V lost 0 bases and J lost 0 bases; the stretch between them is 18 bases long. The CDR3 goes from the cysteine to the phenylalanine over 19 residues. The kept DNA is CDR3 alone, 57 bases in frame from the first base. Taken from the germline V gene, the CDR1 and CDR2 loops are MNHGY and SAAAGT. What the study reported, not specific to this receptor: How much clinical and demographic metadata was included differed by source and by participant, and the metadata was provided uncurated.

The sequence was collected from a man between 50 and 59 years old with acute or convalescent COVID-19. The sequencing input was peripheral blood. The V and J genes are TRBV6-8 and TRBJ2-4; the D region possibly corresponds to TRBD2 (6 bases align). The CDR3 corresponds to CASSYSRAAGTGAKNIQYF. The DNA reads TGTGCCAGCAGTTACTCGAGAGCGGCGGGAACGGGAGCCAAAAACATTCAGTACTTC.